A selection of T cell receptor beta chains follows, all from one sample in a study of blood T cell repertoires in COVID-19. Generated by immunoSEQ multiplex PCR, the TCRdb table keeps only in-frame clones and is missing some. The repertoire includes around 300,000 clones, less than 90% of them detected once, and over 10% sits in the top ten. The source material was peripheral blood. Every receptor here comes from a woman between 65 and 79 years old with COVID-19, enrolled during active disease. Both conserved end residues are part of each CDR3. D genes are given only for firm matches. Clone size is not always given. Where it is, it says once, few, many or a class for expanded clones.

D	size	V	J	CDR3	DNA
TRBD1	few	TRBV3-1/TRBV3-2	TRBJ1-1	CASSQGTGANTEAFF	TGTGCCAGCAGCCAGGGGACAGGGGCGAACACTGAAGCTTTCTTT
.	.	TRBV18	TRBJ2-5	CASSRLGGETQYF	TGTGCCAGCTCTCGCCTCGGCGGAGAGACCCAGTACTTC
.	.	TRBV4-1	TRBJ2-2	CASSQLYTYTGELFF	TGCGCCAGCAGCCAATTATACACCTACACCGGGGAGCTGTTTTTT
.	.	TRBV7-9	TRBJ2-3	CASSVSGPDTQYF	TGTGCCAGCAGCGTGTCAGGCCCAGATACGCAGTATTTT
TRBD1	.	TRBV11-2	TRBJ2-3	CASSIRTGVPTDTQYF	TGTGCCAGCAGCATCAGGACAGGGGTTCCCACAGATACGCAGTATTTT
.	few	TRBV14	TRBJ2-7	CASSQVHYEQYF	TGTGCCAGCAGCCAAGTCCACTACGAGCAGTACTTC
.	.	TRBV3-1/TRBV3-2	TRBJ2-7	CASSLRDEQYF	TGTGCCAGCAGCCTTCGGGACGAGCAGTACTTC
.	.	TRBV5-1	TRBJ1-6	CASSLAGSGWGSPLHF	TGCGCCAGCAGCTTGGCCGGCTCAGGGTGGGGATCACCCCTCCACTTT
TRBD1	.	TRBV3-1/TRBV3-2	TRBJ2-1	CASSPSGGFNNEQFF	TGTGCCAGCAGCCCCTCAGGGGGATTTAACAATGAGCAGTTCTTC
.	.	TRBV3-1/TRBV3-2	TRBJ2-1	CASSQEARAINEQFF	TGTGCCAGCAGCCAAGAGGCGCGGGCGATCAATGAGCAGTTCTTC
TRBD1	.	TRBV20-1	TRBJ2-3	CSASSDRGQYTQYF	TGCAGTGCTAGTTCGGACAGGGGGCAATATACGCAGTATTTT
.	.	TRBV6-5	TRBJ1-4	CASSPSLATNEKLFF	TGTGCCAGCAGTCCCTCTCTCGCAACTAATGAAAAACTGTTTTTT
TRBD1	.	TRBV6-5	TRBJ1-2	CATRGQGIGYTF	TGTGCCACCAGAGGACAGGGGATTGGCTACACCTTC
TRBD2	once	TRBV27	TRBJ2-5	CATREGETQYF	TGTGCCACGCGGGAGGGGGAGACCCAGTACTTC
.	once	TRBV19	TRBJ2-7	CASSPLLSSYEQYF	TGTGCCAGTAGTCCCCTTTTGTCTTCCTACGAGCAGTACTTC
.	.	TRBV4-1	TRBJ1-1	CASSQVLARGTATTEAFF	TGCGCCAGCAGCCAAGTATTGGCCAGGGGCACCGCAACAACTGAAGCTTTCTTT
.	.	TRBV28	TRBJ1-1	CASSLAGFGMNTEAFF	TGTGCCAGCAGTTTAGCGGGGTTCGGAATGAACACTGAAGCTTTCTTT
.	.	TRBV6-5	TRBJ1-2	CASSPLSGYGYTF	TGTGCCAGCAGTCCCCTGTCCGGGTATGGCTACACCTTC
.	.	TRBV5-1	TRBJ2-3	CASSLGFGPGTDTQYF	TGCGCCAGCAGCTTGGGGTTCGGTCCCGGCACAGATACGCAGTATTTT
.	.	TRBV30	TRBJ1-2	CAWSVRDYGYTF	TGTGCCTGGAGTGTACGGGACTATGGCTACACCTTC
TRBD1	few	TRBV5-5	TRBJ1-1	CASSDVQGAVEAFF	TGTGCCAGCAGCGACGTACAGGGGGCGGTTGAAGCTTTCTTT
TRBD2	.	TRBV4-1	TRBJ2-7	CASSPSDASGSYEQYF	TGCGCCAGCAGCCCTTCCGACGCTAGCGGCTCCTACGAGCAGTACTTC
TRBD1	.	TRBV18	TRBJ2-7	CASSGTALYEQYF	TGTGCCAGCTCCGGGACAGCCCTCTACGAGCAGTACTTC
TRBD1	.	TRBV6-5	TRBJ1-3	CASTVGQGENTIYF	TGTGCCAGCACCGTCGGACAGGGTGAAAACACCATATATTTT
TRBD2	.	TRBV2	TRBJ2-5	CASSVFPLGGTLPQYF	TGTGCCAGCAGTGTCTTTCCCCTCGGGGGGACCCTTCCCCAGTACTTC
.	.	TRBV10-3	TRBJ1-4	CAISESTGSREKLFF	TGTGCCATCAGTGAGTCGACCGGGAGTCGTGAAAAACTGTTTTTT
TRBD1	few	TRBV28	TRBJ1-2	CASSLAGTAGYTF	TGTGCCAGCAGTTTAGCCGGGACAGCTGGCTACACCTTC
.	.	TRBV6-5	TRBJ1-1	CASRNRVRFSTEAFF	TGTGCCAGCAGAAACAGGGTCAGGTTCAGCACTGAAGCTTTCTTT
.	.	TRBV29-1	TRBJ2-7	CSVVSYEQYF	TGCAGCGTTGTATCCTACGAGCAGTACTTC
.	.	TRBV4-1	TRBJ2-7	CASSQVEGDSYEQYF	TGCGCCAGCAGCCAGGTTGAGGGGGACTCCTACGAGCAGTACTTC
TRBD1	once	TRBV2	TRBJ2-7	CASSYAQGSAEQYF	TGTGCCAGCAGCTACGCACAGGGGTCTGCCGAGCAGTACTTC
.	.	TRBV2	TRBJ1-4	CASYYREQEKLFF	TGTGCCAGCTATTACCGGGAACAAGAAAAACTGTTTTTT
TRBD2	.	TRBV5-8	TRBJ2-2	CASRPAGKGTGELFF	TGTGCCAGCAGACCAGCGGGAAAGGGAACCGGGGAGCTGTTTTTT
.	.	TRBV2	TRBJ2-7	CASTPRQSSYEQYF	TGTGCCAGCACCCCCCGACAGAGCTCCTACGAGCAGTACTTC
TRBD2	.	TRBV4-2	TRBJ2-2	CASSRGLAGDGELFF	TGTGCCAGCAGCCGAGGGCTAGCGGGGGACGGGGAGCTGTTTTTT
.	once	TRBV7-2	TRBJ2-7	CASSPRGYEQYF	TGTGCCAGCAGCCCCAGGGGCTACGAGCAGTACTTC
TRBD1	.	TRBV19	TRBJ1-1	CASTSSPSDRGQWLF	TGTGCCAGTACCTCTTCACCTTCGGACAGGGGGCAGTGGCTGTTT
.	.	TRBV6-5	TRBJ1-2	CASSYSLQRGYTF	TGTGCCAGCAGTTACTCCCTCCAGCGGGGCTACACCTTC
.	.	TRBV6-5	TRBJ1-1	CASSRGQMNTEAFF	TGTGCCAGCAGCCGAGGACAGATGAACACTGAAGCTTTCTTT
TRBD1	.	TRBV24-1	TRBJ1-2	CATSDSRTGGGDYGYTF	TGTGCCACCAGTGATTCCCGGACAGGGGGAGGGGACTATGGCTACACCTTC
.	.	TRBV4-1	TRBJ1-2	CASSQERGRGNYGYTF	TGCGCCAGCAGCCAGGAAAGGGGTAGGGGGAACTATGGCTACACCTTC